The next 24 T cell receptor beta chains were all read from a single sample in a study of Tregs in tolerant kidney transplant recipients. Here immunoSEQ multiplex PCR was the method, and the copy in TCRdb shows in-frame clones only, minus some. The table records tens of thousands of clones, about 90% of them present only once. The specimen sequenced was Tregs from blood. The origin of the receptors is a human donor in good health.

V and J are TRBV20-1 and TRBJ2-3; D not resolved. Trimming removed 6 bases from V and 7 bases from J, with 11 bases in between. In germline, CDR1 is DFQATT, CDR2 SNEGSKA (reference sequence). This CDR3 spans 11 amino acids. CDR3 in DNA: TGCAGTGCCGCGACCCGAAATACGCAGTATTTT. Translation: CSAATRNTQYF.

The V and J genes are TRBV6-5 and TRBJ1-3; tentatively, D is TRBD1 (5 bases). The CDR3 runs 15 residues. Germline CDR1 and CDR2: MNHEY and SVGAGI. V was trimmed by 0 bases and J by 1 base, leaving 7 bases between them. CDR3 in DNA: TGTGCCAGCAGTTACTCAGAGGGGTCTGGAAACACCATATATTTT. As protein: CASSYSEGSGNTIYF.

The chain carries TRBV6-5 and TRBJ2-1; D unclear. V was cut by 6 bases and J by 0 bases, with 12 bases left in between. The CDR3 totals 15 residues. Looked up from germline, CDR1 is MNHEY and CDR2 is SVGAGI. CDR3: CASRRSQSSYNEQFF. CDR3 bases: TGTGCCAGCAGGAGGTCTCAGAGCTCCTACAATGAGCAGTTCTTC.

The genes are TRBV19 and TRBJ2-3; D gene uncertain. There are 14 residues in the CDR3. Germline CDR1 is LNHDA and CDR2 is SQIVND (reference sequence). V shed 3 bases and J shed 6 bases, with 13 bases lying between them. The CDR3 bases are TGTGCCAGTAGTATGTACTCCGACGAGGATACGCAGTATTTT. It translates to CASSMYSDEDTQYF.

The chain employs TRBV19 and TRBJ2-3; 9 bases line up with TRBD2. With 10 bases clipped from V and 2 bases from J, the junction kept 16 bases outside the gene matches. Germline V gene lookup returns CDR1 LNHDA and CDR2 SQIVND (reference sequence). The CDR3 loop spans 17 amino acids. The CDR3 DNA reads TGTGCCACTTCCCCGGGACTAGCTCCAAACTACACAGATACGCAGTATTTT. It codes for CATSPGLAPNYTDTQYF.

The rearrangement uses TRBV9 and TRBJ1-2; no definite D call. The CDR3 runs to 13 residues. V dropped 2 bases and J dropped 6 bases, with 11 bases sitting between them. In germline, CDR1 is SGDLS, CDR2 YYNGEE. CDR3 protein: CASSVFGNNGYTF. The CDR3 nucleotides are TGTGCCAGCAGCGTTTTCGGTAATAATGGCTACACCTTC. Full variable domain (outside the CDR3, taken from reference TRBV9 and TRBJ1-2): DSGVTQTPKHLITATGQRVTLRCSPRSGDLSVYWYQQSLDQGLQFLIQYYNGEERAKGNILERFSAQQFPDLHSELNLSSLELGDSALYFCASSVFGNNGYTFGSGTRLTVV.

The J gene is TRBJ1-2, the V gene TRBV5-6, with D possibly being TRBD1 (5 bases). V gave up 6 bases and J gave up 4 bases, with 16 bases separating them. Germline V gene sequence: CDR1 SGHDT, CDR2 YYEEEE. The CDR3 has 14 amino acids. The CDR3, as DNA: TGTGCCAGCACCCACTTAGAGGGGCTCTATGGCTACACCTTC. Protein: CASTHLEGLYGYTF.

This clone was found once. The chain links TRBV10-1 to TRBJ2-5, with D possibly called TRBD1 or TRBD2 (5 bases each). The DNA end lines up better with TRBJ2-7; the J call may be wrong. CDR1 is WNHNN and CDR2 is SYGVQD in the germline V gene (reference sequence). CDR3 length: 14 amino acids. CDR3: CASSSPGTPYEQYF. DNA for the CDR3: TGCGCCAGCAGCTCTCCCGGGACCCCCTACGAGCAGTACTTC.

This sequence joins TRBV7-2 and TRBJ2-7, with 9 bases identical to TRBD2. V lost 3 bases, J lost 4 bases, and 10 bases stayed unmatched. The CDR3 runs 16 residues. Germline CDR1 SGHTA, CDR2 FQGNSA. The CDR3 loop reads CASSFQSSGSGYEQYF. The DNA for the CDR3 is TGTGCCAGCAGCTTTCAGAGTAGCGGGAGCGGGTACGAGCAGTACTTC.

The chain recombines TRBV7-9 with TRBJ2-1, with TRBD2 identical over 9 bases. Germline assignment: CDR1 SEHNR and CDR2 FQNEAQ (reference sequence). CDR3 length: 17 amino acids. Unmatched junction bases numbered 9, after V lost 2 bases and J lost 4 bases. CDR3 loop: CASSLKGLAKTYNEQFF. The CDR3 DNA reads TGTGCCAGCAGCTTAAAGGGACTAGCTAAAACGTACAATGAGCAGTTCTTC.

The rearrangement links TRBV6-5 to TRBJ2-1, with 7 bases identical to TRBD2. This CDR3 has 13 residues. The V gene end was trimmed by 1 base and the J gene end by 6 bases; junction bases not matched to a gene: 0. Germline V gene data show CDR1 as MNHEY and CDR2 as SVGAGI. In nucleotides, the CDR3 is TGTGCCAGCAGTTACTGGGGGGGCAATGAGCAGTTCTTC. It yields the protein CASSYWGGNEQFF.

This clone was found once. The V gene is TRBV5-8, the J gene TRBJ1-1, with a tentative D call TRBD1 (5 bases). Trimming removed 0 bases at V and 1 base at J, with 16 bases between. The CDR3 length is 17 residues. Looked up from germline, CDR1 is SGHTS and CDR2 is YDEGEE. This CDR3 reads CASSLGWFGHSNTEAFF. The CDR3 DNA follows: TGTGCCAGCAGCTTGGGGTGGTTCGGACACTCGAACACTGAAGCTTTCTTT.

This chain connects TRBV7-9 to TRBJ2-7, with 9 nucleotides matching TRBD1. Per germline, CDR1 SEHNR and CDR2 FQNEAQ (reference sequence). V shed 5 bases, J shed 6 bases, and the junction held 5 bases outside the gene matches. This CDR3 is 13 amino acids long. CDR3 loop: CASSRTGQGEQYF. The CDR3 DNA reads TGTGCCAGCAGCCGTACGGGACAGGGCGAGCAGTACTTC.

This chain connects TRBV5-1 to TRBJ1-1; possible D gene TRBD1, 5 bases. The germline V gene encodes CDR1 SGHRS and CDR2 YFSETQ. The CDR3 sequence is 14 residues long. Trimming removed 1 base at V and 1 base at J, with 8 bases between. The CDR3 DNA follows: TGCGCCAGCAGCTTGTCCGGGACGAACACTGAAGCTTTCTTT. Translated: CASSLSGTNTEAFF.

V is TRBV7-9 and J is TRBJ1-2; 7 nucleotides align to TRBD1. CDR1 and CDR2 from the germline V gene are SEHNR and FQNEAQ (reference sequence). There are 14 residues in the CDR3. The V and J ends lost 7 bases and 4 bases, in that order; junction bases with no gene match: 9. The chain's CDR3 is CASTYGQAVYGYTF. The DNA of the CDR3 is TGTGCCAGCACCTACGGACAGGCGGTCTATGGCTACACCTTC.

The rearrangement links TRBV10-3 to TRBJ1-1; 7 nucleotides align to TRBD1. From germline, CDR1 is ENHRY and CDR2 SYGVKD. With V trimmed by 2 bases and J by 1 base, 1 base remained unmatched. This CDR3 spans 14 amino acids. The CDR3 sequence: CAISEGTANTEAFF. For the CDR3, the DNA is TGTGCCATCAGTGAGGGGACAGCGAACACTGAAGCTTTCTTT.

V and J are TRBV7-2 and TRBJ2-3, with 8 bases fitting TRBD2. V shed 5 bases, J shed 3 bases, and the junction held 4 bases outside the gene matches. This CDR3 contains 14 residues. Looked up from germline, CDR1 is SGHTA and CDR2 is FQGNSA. The CDR3 protein is CASSPTSGTDTQYF. As DNA, the CDR3 is TGTGCCAGCAGCCCCACTAGCGGAACAGATACGCAGTATTTT.

This clone was seen just once. The chain has TRBV19 and TRBJ2-3, with 9 bases lining up with TRBD2. Germline CDR1 and CDR2: LNHDA and SQIVND (reference sequence). CDR3 length equals 15 residues. After removal of 7 bases from V and 4 bases from J, the junction contained 9 bases not matched to a gene. CDR3 loop: CASTQIAGVPDTQYF. The CDR3 bases are TGTGCCAGTACCCAAATAGCGGGAGTGCCAGATACGCAGTATTTT.

J is TRBJ1-5 and V is TRBV9, with D unresolved. The germline V and J ends were trimmed by 0 bases and 9 bases, with 7 bases remaining between them. The CDR3 has 12 amino acids. Per germline, CDR1 SGDLS and CDR2 YYNGEE. The CDR3 is CASSVGIGPQHF. As DNA, the CDR3 is TGTGCCAGCAGCGTAGGGATTGGGCCCCAGCATTTT. Complete variable domain (other parts from reference TRBV9 and TRBJ1-5): DSGVTQTPKHLITATGQRVTLRCSPRSGDLSVYWYQQSLDQGLQFLIQYYNGEERAKGNILERFSAQQFPDLHSELNLSSLELGDSALYFCASSVGIGPQHFGDGTRLSIL.

The chain links TRBV18 to TRBJ2-5; TRBD1 might be the D (6 bases). The V gene's germline CDR1 is KGHSH and CDR2 LQKENI. CDR3 size: 16 residues. Trimming took 2 bases from V and 11 from J, leaving 24 bases between them. As DNA, the CDR3 is TGTGCCAGCTCACCAGGATCAGGGGCGCAGTTCGGGGAGCAGTACTTC. Encoded protein: CASSPGSGAQFGEQYF.

This chain uses TRBV15 with TRBJ2-5; D possibly corresponds to TRBD1 (5 bases). Germline CDR1 reads LNHNV; CDR2 reads YYDKDF (reference sequence). This CDR3 is built from 14 residues. The V and J ends lost 3 bases and 5 bases respectively, with 13 bases between them. The CDR3 DNA is TGTGCCACCAGCAGCCGACAGAGGCAGGAGACCCAGTACTTC. This translates into CATSSRQRQETQYF. The complete variable domain, with remaining parts taken from reference TRBV15 and TRBJ2-5, reads DAMVIQNPRYQVTQFGKPVTLSCSQTLNHNVMYWYQQKSSQAPKLLFHYYDKDFNNEADTPDNFQSRRPNTSFCFLDIRSPGLGDTAMYLCATSSRQRQETQYFGPGTRLLVL.

The chain combines TRBV2 with TRBJ1-6; D is undetermined. The V end lost 8 bases, the J end lost 8 bases, and 7 bases lay between the germline ends. The CDR3 runs 11 residues. CDR1 and CDR2 from the germline V gene are SNHLY and FYNNEI. In nucleotides, the CDR3 is TGTGCCAGCGGCTGGGATTCACCCCTCCACTTT. Its protein is CASGWDSPLHF. The whole variable domain, remainder taken from reference TRBV2 and TRBJ1-6, is EPEVTQTPSHQVTQMGQEVILRCVPISNHLYFYWYRQILGQKVEFLVSFYNNEISEKSEIFDDQFSVERPDGSNFTLKIRSTKLEDSAMYFCASGWDSPLHFGNGTRLTVT.

The V and J genes are TRBV7-9 and TRBJ1-2, with a possible D match to TRBD1 (6 bases). The CDR3 loop spans 14 amino acids. Germline CDR1 is SEHNR and CDR2 is FQNEAQ (reference sequence). Deletions cut 3 bases from V and 5 bases from J, with 13 bases between. CDR3 DNA sequence: TGTGCCAGCAGCTTGGGGGGGCAGGCGTATGGCTACACCTTC. Its translation is CASSLGGQAYGYTF.

The chain couples TRBV9 to TRBJ1-3, with D uncertain. CDR1 is SGDLS and CDR2 is YYNGEE in the germline V gene. The V end was cut by 3 bases, the J end by 2 bases, with 15 bases between. This CDR3 region has 16 residues. The CDR3 DNA reads as TGTGCCAGCAGCGGCGGCGGAGGGAGCCCTGGAAACACCATATATTTT. Translation: CASSGGGGSPGNTIYF.